This TCR beta chain derives from a study of T cell responses to AZD1222 COVID-19 vaccine. Per germline, CDR1 ENHRY and CDR2 SYGVKD. Trimming left V 7 bases short and J 10 bases short, with 22 bases between. The CDR3 length is 14 residues. Clones were read by immunoSEQ multiplex PCR, and TCRdb kept only the in-frame ones, dropping some. The table shows some 100,000 clones, with around nine tenths occurring only once. This clone was counted a few times. Its antigen is not identified. General study results and limits: The reported proportion of spike-specific TCRs targeting unmutated variant regions was nearly half. Just a handful of people given AZD1222 tested seropositive at baseline.

The TCR was taken from an adult in good health. V usage is TRBV10-3 and J usage is TRBJ1-2, with D possibly TRBD1 on 5 matching bases. Sample: peripheral blood, taken on day 0 of AZD1222 vaccination. CDR3 DNA sequence: TGTGCCATCAAGGTTGGGGTCAGGGCGATCTCCTACACCTTC. Amino acid sequence: CAIKVGVRAISYTF.